This record concerns one T cell receptor beta chain sequence. As yet, its antigen is unknown. This sample is drawn from a study of beta chain features in type 1 diabetes. Study-wide points: When cDNA is sequenced, cells with high TCR expression could be over-represented. Moderate yet significant TCRB CDR3 shortening was seen in Type 1 diabetes patients in all four CD4+ subsets.

Germline lookup yields CDR1 MGHDK and CDR2 SYGVNS. The V end lost 6 bases, the J end lost 3 bases, and 6 bases lay between the germline ends. CDR3 length equals 13 residues. Since all of the isolated RNA was reverse transcribed, expressed TCRB transcripts were what got sequenced. Using immunoSEQ multiplex PCR, the repertoire was profiled, and TCRdb retains in-frame clones only, with some absent. The sample has 120,000 or so clones, around 15% seen once. The chain employs TRBV25-1 and TRBJ2-6; D ambiguous. The receptor was derived from a man between 18 and 29 years old with type 1 diabetes. Input material: central memory CD4+ T cells from blood. The CDR3 nucleotides are TGTGCCAGCAGCACAAATGGGGCCAACGTCCTGACTTTC. As protein: CASSTNGANVLTF.